Listed below are T cell receptor beta chains from one sample, sequenced in a study of regulatory T cells in long-lasting Graves disease. MiXCR, applied by TCRdb to the multiplex PCR reads, yields one record per CDR3 protein. The data contain 580,000 or so distinct CDR3 sequences, approximately 16% of them singletons. These records were also assigned to another study, of T cells in Graves' hyperthyroidism and ophthalmopathy.

The input for sequencing was peripheral blood mononuclear cells (PBMCs), taken at new diagnosis, from a patient treated with antithyroid drugs. The receptors shown here come from a man younger than 35 with Graves disease. CDR3s include the opening cysteine and the closing phenylalanine or tryptophan. Each record gives: clone size, J gene, D gene, V gene, CDR3 protein, CDR3 DNA. The D gene is left open where the match is weak. Clone size is not always given. Where it is, it says once, few, many or a class for expanded clones.

clone_size: -; j_call: TRBJ1-2; d_call: -; v_call: TRBV19; cdr3_aa: CASRFGRANYGYTF; cdr3_nt: TGTGCCAGTAGATTCGGCAGGGCTAACTATGGCTACACCTTC
clone_size: -; j_call: TRBJ2-4; d_call: TRBD1; v_call: TRBV4-1; cdr3_aa: CASSQYSYRGPLAKNIQYF; cdr3_nt: TGCGCCAGCAGCCAGTACTCGTACAGGGGCCCATTAGCCAAAAACATTCAGTACTTC
clone_size: -; j_call: TRBJ1-2; d_call: -; v_call: TRBV15; cdr3_aa: CATSPTWEHGYTF; cdr3_nt: TGTGCCACCAGCCCTACCTGGGAGCATGGCTACACCTTC
clone_size: many; j_call: TRBJ2-3; d_call: TRBD2; v_call: TRBV7-6; cdr3_aa: CASSLDIAGAGSTDTQYF; cdr3_nt: TGTGCCAGCAGCTTAGACATAGCGGGAGCGGGTTCCACAGATACGCAGTATTTT
clone_size: -; j_call: TRBJ2-2; d_call: -; v_call: TRBV6-1; cdr3_aa: CASSQLGPTGELFF; cdr3_nt: TGTGCCAGCAGTCAACTGGGTCCGACCGGGGAGCTGTTTTTT
clone_size: few; j_call: TRBJ1-2; d_call: TRBD1; v_call: TRBV2; cdr3_aa: CARTQGANYGYTF; cdr3_nt: TGTGCCAGAACACAGGGGGCGAACTATGGCTACACCTTC
clone_size: few; j_call: TRBJ2-7; d_call: TRBD1; v_call: TRBV4-1; cdr3_aa: CASSPGTGATYEQYF; cdr3_nt: TGCGCCAGCAGCCCCGGGACAGGGGCAACCTACGAGCAGTACTTC
clone_size: many; j_call: TRBJ1-4; d_call: -; v_call: TRBV7-8; cdr3_aa: CASSLVVSLTTNEKLFF; cdr3_nt: TGTGCCAGCAGCTTAGTTGTCAGCCTCACAACTAATGAAAAACTGTTTTTT
clone_size: -; j_call: TRBJ2-4; d_call: TRBD2; v_call: TRBV25-1; cdr3_aa: CASSGTSGENIQYF; cdr3_nt: TGTGCCAGCAGTGGGACTAGCGGCGAAAACATTCAGTACTTC
clone_size: many; j_call: TRBJ2-3; d_call: -; v_call: TRBV11-2; cdr3_aa: CASSAGGRSTDTQYF; cdr3_nt: TGTGCCAGCTCCGCCGGGGGCAGAAGCACAGATACGCAGTATTTT
clone_size: many; j_call: TRBJ1-4; d_call: -; v_call: TRBV2; cdr3_aa: CASRQRDTEKLFF; cdr3_nt: TGTGCCAGCAGGCAACGGGACACTGAAAAACTGTTTTTT
clone_size: many; j_call: TRBJ2-1; d_call: -; v_call: TRBV12-3/TRBV12-4; cdr3_aa: CASSLSYWTSSYNEQFF; cdr3_nt: TGTGCCAGCAGTTTATCATACTGGACTTCTTCCTACAATGAGCAGTTCTTC
clone_size: many; j_call: TRBJ2-1; d_call: TRBD2; v_call: TRBV20-1; cdr3_aa: CSANAGGLATNEQFF; cdr3_nt: TGCAGTGCTAATGCAGGGGGACTAGCGACCAATGAGCAGTTCTTC
clone_size: -; j_call: TRBJ1-2; d_call: -; v_call: TRBV20-1; cdr3_aa: CSARDSYGYGYTF; cdr3_nt: TGCAGTGCTAGAGATTCATACGGCTATGGCTACACCTTC
clone_size: few; j_call: TRBJ1-2; d_call: -; v_call: TRBV20-1; cdr3_aa: CSASQPGHKGGYTF; cdr3_nt: TGCAGTGCTAGCCAGCCGGGACATAAAGGTGGCTACACCTTC
clone_size: many; j_call: TRBJ2-1; d_call: TRBD2; v_call: TRBV2; cdr3_aa: CASSEGAGTSGRSEQFF; cdr3_nt: TGTGCCAGCAGTGAAGGGGCCGGGACTAGCGGGAGAAGTGAGCAGTTCTTC
clone_size: -; j_call: TRBJ1-6; d_call: -; v_call: TRBV3-1; cdr3_aa: CASSPGGENNSPLHF; cdr3_nt: TGTGCCAGCAGCCCCGGTGGAGAGAATAATTCACCCCTCCACTTT
clone_size: many; j_call: TRBJ1-5; d_call: TRBD1; v_call: TRBV12-3/TRBV12-4; cdr3_aa: CASSLGEGAPQHF; cdr3_nt: TGTGCCAGCAGTTTAGGGGAGGGGGCGCCCCAGCATTTT
clone_size: few; j_call: TRBJ1-1; d_call: -; v_call: TRBV28; cdr3_aa: CASSSEPTEAFF; cdr3_nt: TGTGCCAGCAGTTCGGAACCCACTGAAGCTTTCTTT
clone_size: many; j_call: TRBJ1-2; d_call: -; v_call: TRBV30; cdr3_aa: CAWTRLAGDYTF; cdr3_nt: TGTGCCTGGACCCGACTCGCGGGGGACTACACCTTC
clone_size: -; j_call: TRBJ2-1; d_call: -; v_call: TRBV6-2/TRBV6-3; cdr3_aa: CASSGAPGLPNEQFF; cdr3_nt: TGTGCCAGCAGCGGAGCACCGGGCCTACCTAATGAGCAGTTCTTC
clone_size: -; j_call: TRBJ2-2; d_call: TRBD2; v_call: TRBV5-1; cdr3_aa: CASGMASGWNTGELFF; cdr3_nt: TGCGCCAGCGGCATGGCTAGCGGGTGGAACACCGGGGAGCTGTTTTTT
clone_size: many; j_call: TRBJ1-1; d_call: -; v_call: TRBV11-2; cdr3_aa: CASSLYAGLATEAFF; cdr3_nt: TGTGCCAGCAGCTTATACGCGGGGCTGGCCACTGAAGCTTTCTTT
clone_size: many; j_call: TRBJ2-1; d_call: -; v_call: TRBV12-3/TRBV12-4; cdr3_aa: CASSRGGSRHEQFF; cdr3_nt: TGTGCCAGCAGTCGCGGTGGGAGCAGGCATGAGCAGTTCTTC
clone_size: few; j_call: TRBJ2-3; d_call: -; v_call: TRBV7-8; cdr3_aa: CASSPWRGDTQYF; cdr3_nt: TGTGCCAGCAGCCCATGGCGCGGGGATACGCAGTATTTT
clone_size: few; j_call: TRBJ1-5; d_call: TRBD1; v_call: TRBV7-9; cdr3_aa: CASSLAGQGAGQPQHF; cdr3_nt: TGTGCCAGCAGCTTAGCGGGACAGGGGGCCGGTCAGCCCCAGCATTTT
clone_size: many; j_call: TRBJ2-3; d_call: TRBD2; v_call: TRBV5-1; cdr3_aa: CASSPGLAGVSRTDTQYF; cdr3_nt: TGCGCCAGCAGCCCGGGACTAGCGGGAGTATCGAGAACAGATACGCAGTATTTT
clone_size: few; j_call: TRBJ2-1; d_call: TRBD1; v_call: TRBV6-1; cdr3_aa: CASRTGGLEQFF; cdr3_nt: TGTGCCAGCAGAACAGGGGGCCTTGAGCAGTTCTTC
clone_size: -; j_call: TRBJ1-2; d_call: TRBD1; v_call: TRBV27; cdr3_aa: CASSFRMGDRAYGYTF; cdr3_nt: TGTGCCAGCAGTTTCCGAATGGGGGACAGGGCCTATGGCTACACCTTC
clone_size: -; j_call: TRBJ2-3; d_call: -; v_call: TRBV5-5; cdr3_aa: CASRSRPDSLGADTQYF; cdr3_nt: TGTGCCAGCAGGTCTCGACCGGACTCTCTGGGGGCAGATACGCAGTATTTT
clone_size: -; j_call: TRBJ2-3; d_call: TRBD2; v_call: TRBV6-1; cdr3_aa: CASTPGGRASNTRYF; cdr3_nt: TGTGCCAGCACCCCCGGCGGGAGGGCGTCGAATACGCGGTATTTT
clone_size: many; j_call: TRBJ2-7; d_call: TRBD2; v_call: TRBV20-1; cdr3_aa: CSAPSGRVGSYEQYF; cdr3_nt: TGCAGTGCTCCTAGCGGGAGGGTCGGCTCCTACGAGCAGTACTTC
clone_size: many; j_call: TRBJ2-4; d_call: -; v_call: TRBV6-5; cdr3_aa: CASSYSSGAKNIQYF; cdr3_nt: TGTGCCAGCAGTTATAGTTCGGGAGCCAAAAACATTCAGTACTTC
clone_size: many; j_call: TRBJ1-1; d_call: -; v_call: TRBV6-1; cdr3_aa: CASSLMRNTEAFF; cdr3_nt: TGTGCCAGCAGCCTCATGAGGAACACTGAAGCTTTCTTT
clone_size: few; j_call: TRBJ2-7; d_call: TRBD1; v_call: TRBV29-1; cdr3_aa: CSANPGTGAGEQYF; cdr3_nt: TGCAGCGCTAATCCCGGGACAGGGGCGGGAGAGCAGTACTTC
clone_size: many; j_call: TRBJ2-1; d_call: TRBD2; v_call: TRBV7-9; cdr3_aa: CASSPGAGGDEQFF; cdr3_nt: TGTGCCAGCAGCCCCGGCGCGGGAGGGGATGAGCAGTTCTTC
clone_size: -; j_call: TRBJ2-5; d_call: TRBD2; v_call: TRBV12-5; cdr3_aa: CASGFGVAGVAETQYF; cdr3_nt: TGTGCTAGTGGTTTTGGGGTAGCGGGAGTCGCGGAGACCCAGTACTTC
clone_size: few; j_call: TRBJ2-3; d_call: -; v_call: TRBV20-1; cdr3_aa: CSAPGRTSTDTQYF; cdr3_nt: TGCAGTGCCCCCGGCAGGACTAGCACAGATACGCAGTATTTT
clone_size: many; j_call: TRBJ2-2; d_call: -; v_call: TRBV28; cdr3_aa: CASSFGASGELFF; cdr3_nt: TGTGCCAGCAGTTTCGGGGCCAGCGGGGAGCTGTTTTTT